A single sample gave rise to the 27 T cell receptor beta chains below, sequenced in a study of technical replicates of blood from a few donors. This table comes from immunoSEQ multiplex PCR, and its TCRdb copy is limited to in-frame clones, with some not included. The data show about 75,000 clones, with 95% to 98% seen just once and under 0.35% held by the top ten. Sequencing was performed on T cells isolated from PBMCs. These receptors came from a human donor in good health.

The chain recombines TRBV5-1 with TRBJ1-1; D is unresolved. This CDR3 has 13 residues. The germline V and J ends were trimmed by 2 bases and 5 bases, with 10 bases remaining between them. The V gene's germline CDR1 is SGHRS and CDR2 YFSETQ. Written as DNA, the CDR3 is TGCGCCAGCAGCTTCTTCCAGGCGACTGAAGCTTTCTTT. Its translation is CASSFFQATEAFF.

The J gene is TRBJ2-1, the V gene TRBV6-1; D may be TRBD1 (5 bases). Germline V lookup: CDR1 MNHNS, CDR2 SASEGT. The V and J ends lost 2 bases and 9 bases respectively, with 11 bases between them. The CDR3 runs to 13 residues. The CDR3 sequence: CASSESRVAEQFF. The CDR3 coding sequence is TGTGCCAGCAGTGAAAGCAGGGTAGCTGAGCAGTTCTTC.

This rearrangement joins TRBV6-6 to TRBJ2-5; D may be TRBD2 (7 bases). V lost 2 bases and J lost 4, with 8 bases in between. Germline V gene data show CDR1 as MNHNY and CDR2 as SVGAGI (reference sequence). This CDR3 is 13 amino acids long. The CDR3 bases are TGTGCCAGCAGTTACGGGGGGGCAGAGACCCAGTACTTC. Translation gives CASSYGGAETQYF.

This chain connects TRBV29-1 to TRBJ2-7; D gene ambiguous. The CDR3 loop spans 13 amino acids. V lost 1 base and J 4 bases, leaving 11 bases between the germline ends. Germline CDR1 SQVTM, CDR2 ANQGSEA. CDR3 in amino acids: CSVEVSRTYEQYF. The DNA of the CDR3 is TGCAGCGTTGAAGTTAGCCGCACATACGAGCAGTACTTC.

The chain joins TRBV20-1 to TRBJ2-7; D is unresolved. Germline-derived CDR1 and CDR2 are DFQATT and SNEGSKA (reference sequence). This CDR3 has 10 residues. V was trimmed by 8 bases and J by 3 bases, leaving 8 bases between them. The chain's CDR3 is CSSNSYEQYF. The CDR3 DNA reads as TGCAGTTCTAATAGCTACGAGCAGTACTTC.

The rearrangement uses TRBV19 and TRBJ2-2; D uncertain. V was shortened by 7 bases and J by 6 bases, with 9 bases between the two germline ends. The CDR3 runs 12 residues. Germline values: CDR1 LNHDA, CDR2 SQIVND (reference sequence). CDR3 bases: TGTGCCAGTAAATCCCAGTCCGGGGAGCTGTTTTTT. It specifies CASKSQSGELFF.

This chain connects TRBV7-2 to TRBJ2-1; 12 nucleotides agree with TRBD2. This CDR3 is built from 16 residues. The trim removed 2 bases at V and 4 bases at J, leaving 3 bases unmatched. CDR1 is SGHTA, CDR2 FQGNSA, per germline. CDR3 amino acids: CASSLRTSGVYNEQFF. CDR3 bases: TGTGCCAGCAGCTTAAGGACTAGCGGGGTATACAATGAGCAGTTCTTC.

The chain has TRBV10-3 and TRBJ2-5; 11 bases line up with TRBD2. Germline assignment: CDR1 ENHRY and CDR2 SYGVKD. Trimming at V came to 3 bases and at J to 5 bases, leaving 8 bases not matched to a gene. CDR3 size: 16 residues. The CDR3 region has the DNA TGTGCCATCAGTGAACTTTTTAGCGGGAGGGAGGAGACCCAGTACTTC. This translates into CAISELFSGREETQYF.

The rearrangement links TRBV4-1 to TRBJ2-7; the D is unclear. Trimming stripped 1 base from V and 4 bases from J, with 8 bases between. The CDR3 covers 13 residues. CDR1 is MGHRA, CDR2 YSYEKL, per germline. The CDR3 DNA is TGCGCCAGCAGCCAAGTTATCCTTTACGAGCAGTACTTC. It translates to CASSQVILYEQYF.

The chain carries TRBV7-9 and TRBJ2-7; 8 bases are shared with TRBD1. The CDR3 consists of 15 residues. Germline V CDR1 and CDR2: SEHNR, FQNEAQ (reference sequence). V was clipped by 7 bases and J by 5 bases; unmatched bases: 13. The CDR3 region is CASIVQGQGWDEQYF. The CDR3 nucleotides are TGTGCCAGCATCGTCCAAGGACAGGGTTGGGACGAGCAGTACTTC.

This chain connects TRBV11-3 to TRBJ2-1; D is uncertain. V was cut by 3 bases and J by 4 bases, with 7 bases left in between. CDR3 size: 13 residues. The germline V gene has CDR1 SGHNT and CDR2 YENEEA. The CDR3 DNA follows: TGTGCCAGCAGCTTCGACTCATACAATGAGCAGTTCTTC. It specifies CASSFDSYNEQFF.

The chain uses TRBV28 and TRBJ1-2, with D perhaps matching TRBD1 (5 bases). Trimming took off 6 bases at V and 2 bases at J, with 19 bases between the two ends. The germline gives CDR1 MDHEN, CDR2 SYDVKM. This CDR3 has 16 amino acids. The CDR3 is CASSSDTEDKNYGYTF. CDR3 coding DNA: TGTGCCAGCAGCTCGGACACAGAGGATAAAAACTATGGCTACACCTTC.

The chain employs TRBV28 and TRBJ1-5, with a possible D match to TRBD1 (5 bases). V lost 2 bases, J lost 5 bases, and 10 bases lay in between. The CDR3 has 14 residues. CDR1 is MDHEN and CDR2 is SYDVKM in the germline V gene. CDR3 in DNA: TGTGCCAGCAGTTTAATGGGGGGAGATCAGCCCCAGCATTTT. Translation gives CASSLMGGDQPQHF.

This chain connects TRBV6-5 to TRBJ1-1; 7 bases map to TRBD1. Germline CDR1 MNHEY, CDR2 SVGAGI. The CDR3 runs 14 residues. V lost 8 bases, J lost 4 bases, and 10 bases stayed unmatched. CDR3 nucleotide sequence: TGTGCCAGCTCCCACAGGGGAGGAGGCACTGAAGCTTTCTTT. It specifies CASSHRGGGTEAFF.

J is TRBJ2-5 and V is TRBV29-1; TRBD1 is a possible D gene (8 bases). The CDR3 length is 13 residues. Trimming removed 7 bases at V and 4 bases at J, with 16 bases between. Germline assignment: CDR1 SQVTM and CDR2 ANQGSEA. The CDR3 DNA is TGCAGCGGAAGTACAGGGGGGGGAGAGACCCAGTACTTC. This encodes CSGSTGGGETQYF.

The J gene is TRBJ2-7, the V gene TRBV28, with 9 bases lining up with TRBD1. V lost 5 bases to trimming and J lost 0 bases; unmatched junction nucleotides: 11. CDR1 is MDHEN and CDR2 is SYDVKM in the germline V gene. This CDR3 contains 17 residues. CDR3 in amino acids: CASSRALGTGISYEQYF. The DNA of the CDR3 is TGTGCCAGCAGTCGAGCCTTGGGGACAGGGATCTCCTACGAGCAGTACTTC.

The genes are TRBV11-3 and TRBJ2-1; possibly TRBD2 for D (6 bases). V was trimmed by 5 bases and J by 9 bases, leaving 14 bases between them. This CDR3 comprises 13 residues. Per the germline V gene, CDR1 is SGHNT and CDR2 is YENEEA. Here the CDR3 reads CASSRVEGGEQFF. The CDR3 DNA reads TGTGCCAGCAGCCGGGTGGAGGGCGGTGAGCAGTTCTTC.

The chain uses TRBV2 and TRBJ2-1, with D tentatively TRBD1 (6 bases). Trimming shortened V by 5 bases and J by 2 bases, and 7 bases separated the two germline ends. The CDR3 runs 13 residues. Germline values: CDR1 SNHLY, CDR2 FYNNEI. CDR3 sequence (DNA): TGTGCCAGCAGTAGGACAGCCTACAATGAGCAGTTCTTC. It specifies CASSRTAYNEQFF.

The rearrangement links TRBV27 to TRBJ2-7, with 7 bases fitting TRBD2. This CDR3 has 13 residues. Germline V gene lookup returns CDR1 MNHEY and CDR2 SMNVEV (reference sequence). The V gene end was trimmed by 2 bases and the J gene end by 3 bases; junction bases not matched to a gene: 1. The CDR3 bases are TGTGCCAGCAGTTTAGGGAGGGTCTACGAGCAGTACTTC. Translated: CASSLGRVYEQYF.

V gene TRBV29-1 combines with J gene TRBJ1-2, with D possibly TRBD1 on 5 matching bases. With 7 bases removed from V and 3 bases from J, the gap between germline ends came to 21 bases. Germline V gene data show CDR1 as SQVTM and CDR2 as ANQGSEA. This CDR3 region has 15 residues. The CDR3 loop reads CSAPTVNPLDYGYTF. The CDR3 DNA reads as TGCAGCGCTCCGACAGTAAACCCTTTAGACTATGGCTACACCTTC.

J is TRBJ1-1 and V is TRBV28; D not resolved. There are 13 residues in the CDR3. In germline, CDR1 is MDHEN, CDR2 SYDVKM. The V end was cut by 4 bases, the J end by 6 bases, with 12 bases between. CDR3 sequence (DNA): TGTGCCAGCAGTTCGTCAGGCTTCCCTGAAGCTTTCTTT. As protein: CASSSSGFPEAFF.

Of note for this clone: The sample has other DNA sequences that encode this CDR3 too. The chain uses TRBV5-6 and TRBJ2-7; no definite D call. CDR3 length equals 13 residues. Trimming took 2 bases from V and 0 from J, leaving 6 bases between them. Germline CDR1 is SGHDT and CDR2 is YYEEEE. CDR3 in amino acids: CASSFGSSYEQYF. The CDR3 coding sequence is TGTGCCAGCAGCTTTGGCAGCTCCTACGAGCAGTACTTC.

The rearrangement joins TRBV11-2 to TRBJ2-7, with 8 bases identical to TRBD2. Trimming took 8 bases from V and 2 from J; bases not matched to a gene: 11. The germline V gene encodes CDR1 SGHAT and CDR2 FQNNGV. The CDR3 has 15 residues. The CDR3 loop reads CASAPREAGAYEQYF. The CDR3 DNA sequence: TGTGCCAGCGCCCCCAGGGAAGCGGGGGCCTACGAGCAGTACTTC.

The chain carries TRBV29-1 and TRBJ1-4, with 7 bases identical to TRBD1. V gave up 0 bases and J gave up 7 bases; unmatched junction bases: 2. This CDR3 region has 13 residues. CDR1 and CDR2 (germline): SQVTM, ANQGSEA. CDR3 nucleotide sequence: TGCAGCGTTGAAGACAGGGGGTCTGAAAAACTGTTTTTT. Translating it yields CSVEDRGSEKLFF.

The J gene is TRBJ2-7, the V gene TRBV30; 8 nucleotides line up with TRBD1. V was clipped by 3 bases and J by 4 bases; unmatched bases: 5. Germline CDR1 GTSNPN, CDR2 SVGIG (reference sequence). The CDR3 contains 13 residues. The CDR3 coding sequence is TGTGCCTGGAGGGGCAGGGGGCAATACGAGCAGTACTTC. This gives the protein CAWRGRGQYEQYF.

V usage is TRBV7-9 and J usage is TRBJ2-7; 7 bases are shared with TRBD1. Per the germline V gene, CDR1 is SEHNR and CDR2 is FQNEAQ (reference sequence). CDR3 size: 16 residues. V shed 5 bases, J shed 0 bases, and the junction held 10 bases outside the gene matches. CDR3: CASSNLTTGRSYEQYF. DNA for the CDR3: TGTGCCAGCAGCAACTTAACGACAGGGCGCTCCTACGAGCAGTACTTC.

V gene TRBV19 combines with J gene TRBJ2-2; D is unclear. Germline V gives CDR1 LNHDA, CDR2 SQIVND (reference sequence). The ends were cut back, 3 bases at V and 4 bases at J, with 9 bases in the middle. The CDR3 has 14 amino acids. CDR3 loop: CASSIVSLTGELFF. The CDR3 bases are TGTGCCAGTAGTATTGTGTCCCTCACCGGGGAGCTGTTTTTT.